A single sample gave rise to the 4 T cell receptor beta chains below, sequenced in a study of T cell clonality in common variable immunodeficiency. Study results and limitations: Reportedly, TCR beta sequences from common variable immunodeficiency showed fewer deletions and N-nucleotide insertions.

Libraries were prepared by immunoSEQ multiplex PCR; TCRdb keeps only in-frame clonotypes and omits some of them. Altogether under 25,000 clones were found in the sample, and no singletons occur. For these receptors, no antigen is known. Sequencing used peripheral blood mononuclear cells. Receptor source: a human donor with common variable immunodeficiency.

On this clone: The read finishes 3 residues shy of the CDR3 end, and the germline J gene is used to complete it. The chain carries TRBV6-2 or TRBV6-3 and TRBJ2-7; D is perhaps TRBD2 (6 bases). Germline loops: CDR1 MNHEY, CDR2 SVGEGT. With 4 bases removed from V and 4 bases from J, the gap between germline ends came to 14 bases. The CDR3 runs 14 residues. CDR3 amino acids: CASSWIPGGYEQYF. The CDR3 DNA, read in part, is TGTGCCAGCAGTTGGATTCCCGGGGGATACGAG.

This clone was seen repeatedly, ten times or more. The read stops 3 residues short of the end of the CDR3; the missing end is completed from the germline J gene. V usage is TRBV30 and J usage is TRBJ1-2, with 11 bases matching TRBD1. CDR1 and CDR2 from the germline V gene are GTSNPN and SVGIG (reference sequence). This CDR3 is 22 amino acids long. J lost 4 bases, V lost 1 base, and 26 bases had no gene match. The sequenced part of the CDR3 DNA is TGTGCCTGGAGTGACCGCTCCGGGACAGGGGGTTATTGGTCTTTGTTCCGCTATGGC. Residues: CAWSDRSGTGGYWSLFRYG. In full, the CDR3 is CAWSDRSGTGGYWSLFRYGYTF. Using reference TRBV30 and TRBJ1-2 for the parts outside the CDR3, the full variable domain is SQTIHQWPATLVQPVGSPLSLECTVEGTSNPNLYWYRQAAGRGLQLLFYSVGIGQISSEVPQNLSASRPQDRQFILSSKKLLLSDSGFYLCAWSDRSGTGGYWSLFRYGYTFGSGTRLTVV.

About this clone itself: The DNA ends 3 residues before the CDR3 does, and the rest of the CDR3 is filled in from the germline J gene. This chain joins TRBV19 and TRBJ2-1; D may be TRBD1 (5 bases). The CDR3 covers 16 residues. The V gene's germline CDR1 is LNHDA and CDR2 SQIVND (reference sequence). The V and J ends lost 5 bases and 3 bases respectively, with 17 bases between them. The covered CDR3 bases are TGTGCCAGTAGTCCCTCAGGGTACACCCTCTACAATGAG. Protein sequence: CASSPSGYTLYNE. The entire CDR3 reads CASSPSGYTLYNEQFF. Full variable domain (outside the CDR3, taken from reference TRBV19 and TRBJ2-1): DGGITQSPKYLFRKEGQNVTLSCEQNLNHDAMYWYRQDPGQGLRLIYYSQIVNDFQKGDIAEGYSVSREKKESFPLTVTSAQKNPTAFYLCASSPSGYTLYNEQFFGPGTRLTVL.

Many counts were recorded for this clone. Read coverage stops 3 residues before the CDR3 terminus; the germline J gene supplies the remainder. The rearrangement links TRBV20-1 to TRBJ2-3, with 7 bases matching TRBD1. This CDR3 contains 14 residues. Per the germline V gene, CDR1 is DFQATT and CDR2 is SNEGSKA (reference sequence). The V and J ends lost 6 bases and 1 base, in that order; junction bases with no gene match: 7. The sequenced CDR3 bases are TGCAGTGCAGATGACAGGGACCGCACAGATACG. It translates to CSADDRDRTDT. The whole CDR3 sequence is CSADDRDRTDTQYF.